This TCR beta chain is drawn from a study of naive and memory T cell subsets. The V gene lost 10 bases and the J gene lost 2 bases, with 20 bases spanning the gap. The germline V gene has CDR1 SGHDT and CDR2 YYEEEE. The CDR3 extends over 15 amino acids. RNA was extracted from roughly 2.5 ml of whole blood of healthy adults. Reverse transcription of blood and skin TCR RNA was primed at alpha and beta constant regions. TCRdb re-derived calls from the 5' RACE reads in MiXCR, one entry per CDR3 protein. Among 20,000 to 25,000 distinct CDR3 sequences listed, around 3.9% were seen once. Concerning this clonotype: A much larger clone lies a single base off, so this may be a read error.

The clonotype originates from a male donor in good health. The genes are TRBV5-6 and TRBJ2-3; D unresolved. In DNA form, the CDR3 reads TGTGCCGGCAACCGGTTAGTAAAAGACACAGATACGCAGTATTTT. Residues: CAGNRLVKDTDTQYF.